A few counts support the clone carrying this TCR beta chain. This entry belongs to a study of blood T cell repertoires in COVID-19. Study background: COVID-19 samples collected from the United States, Italy and Spain covered acute and convalescent phases. T cells, B-cell-depleted T cells, or PBMCs provided the cDNA or gDNA that served as material.

The authors' processing: Nucleated cell number was recorded as an estimate derived from reference gene primer amplification. Assay used: immunoSEQ multiplex PCR; TCRdb lists only in-frame clones, some missing. V and J calls and clone size are given by that table; D and trimming were obtained from the DNA. The sample lists 250,000 or so clones, about 85% occurring once. The sequence came from a man younger than 35 with active or convalescent COVID-19. The source material was peripheral blood.

The CDR3 DNA follows: TGCGCCAGCAGCTTGGAGAGCACCGGGGAGCTGTTTTTT. This codes for CASSLESTGELFF. The V gene is TRBV5-1, the J gene TRBJ2-2; D remains unclear. The germline V gene has CDR1 SGHRS and CDR2 YFSETQ. V shed 0 bases and J shed 4 bases, with 4 bases lying between them. This CDR3 region has 13 residues. The full variable domain, in which reference TRBV5-1 and TRBJ2-2 provide the parts outside the CDR3, is KAGVTQTPRYLIKTRGQQVTLSCSPISGHRSVSWYQQTPGQGLQFLFEYFSETQRNKGNFPGRFSGRQFSNSRSEMNVSTLELGDSALYLCASSLESTGELFFGEGSRLTVL.